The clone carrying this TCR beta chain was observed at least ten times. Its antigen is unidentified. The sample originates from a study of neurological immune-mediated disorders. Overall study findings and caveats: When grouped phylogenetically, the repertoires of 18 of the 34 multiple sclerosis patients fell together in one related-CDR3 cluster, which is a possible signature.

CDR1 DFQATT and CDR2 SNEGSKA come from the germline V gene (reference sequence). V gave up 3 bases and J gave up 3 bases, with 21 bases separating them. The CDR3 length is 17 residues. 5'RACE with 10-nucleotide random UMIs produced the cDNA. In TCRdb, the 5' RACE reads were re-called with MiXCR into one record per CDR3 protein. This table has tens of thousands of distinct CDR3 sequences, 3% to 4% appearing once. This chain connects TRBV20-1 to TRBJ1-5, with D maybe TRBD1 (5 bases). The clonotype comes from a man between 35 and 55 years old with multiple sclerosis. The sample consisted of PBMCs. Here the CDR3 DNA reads TGCAGTGCTAGCCGAGGGACGACCCGAGGGGACAATCAGCCCCAGCATTTT. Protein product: CSASRGTTRGDNQPQHF.